A selection of T cell receptor beta chains follows, all from one sample in a study of T cell repertoires in cytomegalovirus infection. For these receptors, no antigen is known. From the reads, TCRdb called clonotypes with MiXCR, one entry per CDR3 protein. Among hundreds of thousands of distinct CDR3 sequences listed, 30% to 40% were seen once. The specimen was cultured PBMCs, collected from culture after CMV antigen stimulation. These receptors all come from a human donor in good health (CMV status not recorded). Some clones in this sample may be carry-over from other donors' samples. The CDR3 runs from the conserved cysteine through the conserved F or W. Fields, in order: J gene, D gene, V gene, clone size, CDR3 DNA, CDR3 protein. D genes are given only for firm matches. Size is omitted from some rows. Given values are once, few, many or a class for expanded clones.

TRBJ2-5	NA	TRBV7-9	once	TGTGCCAGCAGCTTAGCCCTTACCGGACTATTCCAAGAGACCCAGTACTTC	CASSLALTGLFQETQYF
TRBJ2-5	NA	TRBV11-2	many	TGTGCCAGCAGCCCAGGAAGGTACCAAGAGACCCAGTACTTC	CASSPGRYQETQYF
TRBJ2-1	NA	TRBV11-2	few	TGTGCCAGCAGGGCGATAGGGTCCCCAGACAACAATGAGCAGTTCTTC	CASRAIGSPDNNEQFF
TRBJ2-7	TRBD1	TRBV25-1	NA	TGTGCCAGCAGTGAACCGGGACAGGCGTCTCGGGAGCAGTACTTC	CASSEPGQASREQYF
TRBJ2-5	NA	TRBV14	few	TGTGCCAGCAGCCGACAGGATGAGACCCAGTACTTC	CASSRQDETQYF
TRBJ2-7	NA	TRBV7-2	NA	TGTGCCAGCAGCTTAGCTGGGTGGCTCGGCGAGCAGTACTTC	CASSLAGWLGEQYF
TRBJ2-2	NA	TRBV20-1	few	TGCAGTGCTAGAGATTCCCGACTAAGAAAGACCGGGGAGCTGTTTTTT	CSARDSRLRKTGELFF
TRBJ2-1	NA	TRBV6-1	few	TGTGCCAGCACACAGGGCGGGGAGCAGTTCTTC	CASTQGGEQFF
TRBJ2-1	TRBD1	TRBV19	NA	TGTGCCAGTAGTCTACGACAGGGGGGGAGAAATGAGCAGTTCTTC	CASSLRQGGRNEQFF
TRBJ1-1	NA	TRBV7-9	few	TGTGCCAGCAGCTTAATTGTCTCTTCGCGGGGGGAGAACACTGAAGCTTTCTTT	CASSLIVSSRGENTEAFF
TRBJ1-4	NA	TRBV12-3/TRBV12-4	many	TGTGCCAGCAGTGAAGGACCGGTGCTGGGCGAAAAACTGTTTTTT	CASSEGPVLGEKLFF
TRBJ1-1	NA	TRBV7-8	many	TGTGCCAGCAGCTTGGGCTGGAGGGTAAACACTGAAGCTTTCTTT	CASSLGWRVNTEAFF
TRBJ2-3	TRBD2	TRBV5-4	few	TGTGCCAGCAGCACATCGGCGGGAGGGCCAGATACGCAGTATTTT	CASSTSAGGPDTQYF
TRBJ2-2	TRBD2	TRBV4-2	few	TGTGCCAGCAGCCGCCTCGGGGGGGCAGCGAACACCGGGGAGCTGTTTTTT	CASSRLGGAANTGELFF
TRBJ2-5	TRBD1	TRBV7-9	few	TGTGCCAGCACCATAGGGGCGACAGGGGCGATTGAGACCCAGTACTTC	CASTIGATGAIETQYF
TRBJ2-1	TRBD2	TRBV7-2	many	TGTGCCAGCACCAACGGACTAGCGGGCGGCAATGAGCAGTTCTTC	CASTNGLAGGNEQFF
TRBJ1-5	TRBD1	TRBV6-6	NA	TGTGCCAGCAGCCACCAGGGGACAGCTGATCAGCCCCAGCATTTT	CASSHQGTADQPQHF